The rows below give T cell receptor beta chains drawn from one sample of a study of metastatic and nonmetastatic thyroid tumors. TCRdb reassembled clones from the PCR reads with MiXCR. The table has tens of thousands of clones, roughly 20% seen once; the top ten hold 3.5% to 5%. Input material: blood. Source of these receptors: a female donor with papillary thyroid cancer or a benign thyroid nodule (not recorded which). Some clones in this sample may be carry-over from other donors' samples. Both conserved end residues are part of each CDR3. The D gene is left open where the match is weak. Only part of the rows carry a size: once, few, many, or a class if the clone is expanded.

D: -
V: TRBV18
J: TRBJ2-5
size: many
CDR3: CASSDLETQYF
DNA: TGTGCCAGCTCAGACCTGGAGACCCAGTACTTC

D: -
V: TRBV20-1
J: TRBJ2-7
size: many
CDR3: CSAGGQAYEQYF
DNA: TGCAGTGCGGGGGGCCAGGCCTACGAGCAGTACTTC

D: TRBD1
V: TRBV6-5
J: TRBJ1-2
size: few
CDR3: CASSWDSRLGYTF
DNA: TGTGCCAGCAGTTGGGACAGCCGCCTGGGCTACACCTTC

D: -
V: TRBV6-5
J: TRBJ2-6
size: -
CDR3: CASSYKGLLSGAKVLTF
DNA: TGTGCCAGCAGTTACAAAGGGCTTCTCTCTGGGGCCAAAGTCCTGACTTTC

D: -
V: TRBV30
J: TRBJ2-1
size: many
CDR3: CAWSVPRGVPYNEQFF
DNA: TGTGCCTGGAGTGTACCTAGGGGAGTACCCTACAATGAGCAGTTCTTC

D: -
V: TRBV18
J: TRBJ2-4
size: many
CDR3: CASSPPGGAQNIQYF
DNA: TGTGCCAGCTCACCCCCCGGTGGGGCGCAAAACATTCAGTACTTC

D: -
V: TRBV5-1
J: TRBJ2-7
size: -
CDR3: CASSPTVWEQYF
DNA: TGCGCCAGCAGTCCTACAGTCTGGGAGCAGTACTTC

D: TRBD1
V: TRBV27
J: TRBJ1-1
size: many
CDR3: CASSLGQGGMNTEAFF
DNA: TGTGCCAGCAGTCTGGGACAGGGGGGGATGAACACTGAAGCTTTCTTT

D: -
V: TRBV18
J: TRBJ1-1
size: many
CDR3: CASSGTADTEAFF
DNA: TGTGCCAGCTCAGGGACGGCGGACACTGAAGCTTTCTTT

D: -
V: TRBV3-1
J: TRBJ1-1
size: many
CDR3: CASSHTGTNTEAFF
DNA: TGTGCCAGCAGCCATACAGGTACTAACACTGAAGCTTTCTTT

D: -
V: TRBV4-2
J: TRBJ2-7
size: many
CDR3: CASSDQTKRVGTYEQYF
DNA: TGTGCCAGCAGCGATCAAACTAAGCGGGTGGGTACCTACGAGCAGTACTTC

D: -
V: TRBV4-1
J: TRBJ2-5
size: many
CDR3: CASSQVSGTHQETQYF
DNA: TGCGCCAGCAGCCAAGTTTCCGGGACCCACCAAGAGACCCAGTACTTC

D: -
V: TRBV4-2
J: TRBJ2-7
size: -
CDR3: CSSSQLQGISYEQYF
DNA: TGTTCCAGCAGCCAATTACAGGGTATTTCCTACGAGCAGTACTTC

D: TRBD2
V: TRBV4-1
J: TRBJ2-7
size: few
CDR3: CASSQDRGTNEQYF
DNA: TGCGCCAGCAGCCAAGATCGGGGGACTAACGAGCAGTACTTC

D: -
V: TRBV9
J: TRBJ2-3
size: many
CDR3: CASSPGPTDTQYF
DNA: TGTGCCAGCAGCCCAGGGCCCACAGATACGCAGTATTTT

D: -
V: TRBV5-1
J: TRBJ1-2
size: -
CDR3: CASRREIMDARRTF
DNA: TGCGCCAGCAGACGTGAAATTATGGACGCGCGCCGCACCTTC

D: TRBD1
V: TRBV24-1
J: TRBJ1-2
size: many
CDR3: CATGTGGAPGGYTF
DNA: TGTGCCACCGGGACAGGGGGCGCCCCGGGAGGCTACACCTTC

D: -
V: TRBV12-3/TRBV12-4
J: TRBJ1-1
size: many
CDR3: CASSTRGGTEAFF
DNA: TGTGCCAGCAGCACCCGTGGGGGCACTGAAGCTTTCTTT

D: -
V: TRBV6-1
J: TRBJ1-4
size: many
CDR3: CASSEHNREKLFF
DNA: TGTGCCAGCAGCGAGCATAATAGGGAAAAACTGTTTTTT

D: TRBD2
V: TRBV20-1
J: TRBJ2-1
size: once
CDR3: CSARRLAVVDSYNEQFF
DNA: TGCAGTGCTAGACGGCTAGCGGTAGTGGATTCCTACAATGAGCAGTTCTTC

D: TRBD1
V: TRBV19
J: TRBJ2-1
size: many
CDR3: CASSTTGQGYNEQFF
DNA: TGTGCCAGTAGTACAACGGGACAGGGCTACAATGAGCAGTTCTTC

D: -
V: TRBV20-1
J: TRBJ2-7
size: many
CDR3: CSASVQAVSEQYF
DNA: TGCAGTGCTAGTGTTCAGGCGGTGTCCGAGCAGTACTTC

D: -
V: TRBV20-1
J: TRBJ2-2
size: -
CDR3: CSARYRRSTGELFF
DNA: TGCAGTGCTAGATATCGGCGTAGCACCGGGGAGCTGTTTTTT

D: -
V: TRBV11-1
J: TRBJ1-2
size: many
CDR3: CASSPDSHYGYTF
DNA: TGTGCCAGCAGCCCAGACAGCCACTATGGCTACACCTTC

D: -
V: TRBV28
J: TRBJ2-4
size: many
CDR3: CASSMGGAKNIQYF
DNA: TGTGCCAGCAGTATGGGCGGGGCCAAAAACATTCAGTACTTC

D: -
V: TRBV5-4
J: TRBJ1-3
size: -
CDR3: CASTADHSGPGNTIYF
DNA: TGTGCCAGCACCGCTGACCATTCAGGGCCCGGAAACACCATATATTTT

D: TRBD2
V: TRBV28
J: TRBJ2-7
size: once
CDR3: CASSLAWASGTYDQYF
DNA: TGTGCCAGCAGTTTAGCGTGGGCTAGCGGAACCTACGATCAGTACTTC

D: TRBD1
V: TRBV12-3/TRBV12-4
J: TRBJ2-1
size: many
CDR3: CASSLRDRVSEQFF
DNA: TGTGCCAGCAGTTTAAGGGACAGGGTTAGTGAGCAGTTCTTC

D: -
V: TRBV3-1
J: TRBJ1-1
size: many
CDR3: CASSQRTGGSEAFF
DNA: TGTGCCAGCAGCCAGCGGACGGGGGGAAGTGAAGCTTTCTTT

D: TRBD1
V: TRBV6-1
J: TRBJ2-1
size: many
CDR3: CASQGAEYNEQFF
DNA: TGTGCCAGCCAGGGGGCCGAATACAATGAGCAGTTCTTC

D: TRBD2
V: TRBV12-3/TRBV12-4
J: TRBJ2-1
size: many
CDR3: CASSLLLAVYNEQFF
DNA: TGTGCCAGCAGTTTACTCCTAGCGGTATACAATGAGCAGTTCTTC

D: -
V: TRBV4-2
J: TRBJ2-1
size: many
CDR3: CASSPTHTGVNEQFF
DNA: TGTGCCAGCAGCCCTACGCACACGGGAGTCAATGAGCAGTTCTTC

D: TRBD1
V: TRBV9
J: TRBJ1-1
size: many
CDR3: CASSVGGQQNTEAFF
DNA: TGTGCCAGCAGCGTAGGGGGACAGCAGAACACTGAAGCTTTCTTT

D: -
V: TRBV4-1
J: TRBJ2-7
size: many
CDR3: CASSQDRTRVYYEQYF
DNA: TGCGCCAGCAGCCAAGATCGAACTAGAGTCTACTACGAGCAGTACTTC

D: TRBD2
V: TRBV20-1
J: TRBJ2-5
size: many
CDR3: CSARDSLALGETQYF
DNA: TGCAGTGCTAGAGATTCACTAGCGCTCGGAGAGACCCAGTACTTC

D: TRBD2
V: TRBV5-1
J: TRBJ2-2
size: medium-sized
CDR3: CASSLPGTSHTGELFF
DNA: TGCGCCAGCAGCTTGCCCGGGACTAGCCACACCGGGGAGCTGTTTTTT

D: -
V: TRBV20-1
J: TRBJ2-7
size: many
CDR3: CSARQGFGSYEQYF
DNA: TGCAGTGCTAGACAGGGATTCGGGTCCTACGAGCAGTACTTC

D: -
V: TRBV7-3
J: TRBJ1-1
size: -
CDR3: CASSLTKGTEGFF
DNA: TGTGCTAGCAGCTTAACGAAAGGCACTGAAGGTTTCTTT

D: -
V: TRBV15
J: TRBJ1-6
size: many
CDR3: CATRVDSYNSPLHF
DNA: TGTGCCACCAGGGTAGACAGCTATAATTCACCCCTCCACTTT

D: -
V: TRBV4-1
J: TRBJ1-1
size: -
CDR3: CASSQGGRRVNTEAFF
DNA: TGCGCCAGCAGCCAAGGGGGCAGGAGGGTCAACACTGAAGCTTTCTTT

D: -
V: TRBV9
J: TRBJ2-2
size: -
CDR3: CASSVEVSGMPNTGKLFF
DNA: TGTGCCAGCAGCGTAGAGGTTAGCGGTATGCCGAACACCGGGAAGCTGTTTTTT

D: -
V: TRBV7-6
J: TRBJ1-5
size: many
CDR3: CASSLGGGQPQHF
DNA: TGTGCCAGCAGCTTAGGGGGTGGGCAGCCCCAGCATTTT